These T cell receptor beta chains were read from a single sample in a study of shared clonotypes between healthy human individuals. Data came from immunoSEQ multiplex PCR; TCRdb stores just in-frame clones and leaves some out. The table has over a million clones, around 97% seen once. The sequenced sample consisted of naive CD4+ T cells sorted from blood. The receptors originated from a man aged 25-40 years in good health. Each CDR3 is given with its conserved first and last residue. A D gene is named only where the DNA matches it firmly. Not all rows give a size; the values are once, few, many and, for expanded clones, a class.

CDR3 protein	CDR3 DNA	V gene	clone size	J gene	D gene
CASSPLTGADTEAFF	TGTGCCAGCTCACCATTGACAGGGGCCGACACTGAAGCTTTCTTT	TRBV18	once	TRBJ1-1	TRBD1
CAWYPRGVGNTGELFF	TGTGCCTGGTACCCAAGAGGGGTCGGGAACACCGGGGAGCTGTTTTTT	TRBV30	-	TRBJ2-2	-
CSVGQDILWGETQYF	TGCAGCGTTGGACAGGATATCCTTTGGGGAGAGACCCAGTACTTC	TRBV29-1	once	TRBJ2-5	-
CASSLRWTSGEHEQFF	TGTGCCAGCAGTCTCCGATGGACTAGCGGTGAACATGAGCAGTTCTTC	TRBV27	-	TRBJ2-1	TRBD2
CASSLGLAAFQETQYF	TGTGCCAGCAGCTTAGGGCTAGCGGCCTTCCAAGAGACCCAGTACTTC	TRBV7-8	-	TRBJ2-5	TRBD2
CASSPGLAVHEQYF	TGTGCCAGCAGTCCCGGACTAGCGGTCCACGAGCAGTACTTC	TRBV27	-	TRBJ2-7	TRBD2
CASSALDDEQFF	TGTGCCAGCAGCGCCCTGGACGATGAGCAGTTCTTC	TRBV9	-	TRBJ2-1	-
CASSYPRDRGREQYF	TGTGCCAGCAGTTACCCCCGGGACAGGGGGCGCGAGCAGTACTTC	TRBV6-6	-	TRBJ2-7	TRBD1
CASSPTPGAQETQYF	TGTGCCAGCAGCCCAACCCCTGGGGCCCAAGAGACCCAGTACTTC	TRBV5-6	-	TRBJ2-5	-
CASSFGDGGGYTF	TGTGCCAGCAGCTTCGGCGACGGTGGTGGCTACACCTTC	TRBV7-2	-	TRBJ1-2	-
CASSLTQNTEAFF	TGTGCCAGCAGCTTAACACAGAACACTGAAGCTTTCTTT	TRBV5-6	-	TRBJ1-1	-
CASSIARLAGGSYNEQFF	TGTGCCAGTAGTATAGCTCGACTAGCGGGAGGGTCCTACAATGAGCAGTTCTTC	TRBV19	-	TRBJ2-1	TRBD2
CAWSNGLPYEQYF	TGTGCCTGGAGTAATGGACTCCCCTACGAGCAGTACTTC	TRBV30	-	TRBJ2-7	-
CASSEQGRTEAFF	TGTGCCAGCAGCGAACAGGGGAGGACTGAAGCTTTCTTT	TRBV5-4	-	TRBJ1-1	TRBD1
CASSRGSPTEAFF	TGTGCCAGCTCACGGGGGAGCCCCACTGAAGCTTTCTTT	TRBV18	-	TRBJ1-1	-
CASSKNGQGTDTQYF	TGTGCCAGCAGTAAAAACGGACAGGGCACAGATACGCAGTATTTT	TRBV6-6	-	TRBJ2-3	TRBD1
CASFGPPHTEAFF	TGTGCCTCTTTCGGCCCCCCGCACACTGAAGCTTTCTTT	TRBV10-3	-	TRBJ1-1	-
CASSQDRRLAPYNEQFF	TGCGCCAGCAGCCAAGATCGGCGACTAGCGCCGTACAATGAGCAGTTCTTC	TRBV4-3	-	TRBJ2-1	TRBD2